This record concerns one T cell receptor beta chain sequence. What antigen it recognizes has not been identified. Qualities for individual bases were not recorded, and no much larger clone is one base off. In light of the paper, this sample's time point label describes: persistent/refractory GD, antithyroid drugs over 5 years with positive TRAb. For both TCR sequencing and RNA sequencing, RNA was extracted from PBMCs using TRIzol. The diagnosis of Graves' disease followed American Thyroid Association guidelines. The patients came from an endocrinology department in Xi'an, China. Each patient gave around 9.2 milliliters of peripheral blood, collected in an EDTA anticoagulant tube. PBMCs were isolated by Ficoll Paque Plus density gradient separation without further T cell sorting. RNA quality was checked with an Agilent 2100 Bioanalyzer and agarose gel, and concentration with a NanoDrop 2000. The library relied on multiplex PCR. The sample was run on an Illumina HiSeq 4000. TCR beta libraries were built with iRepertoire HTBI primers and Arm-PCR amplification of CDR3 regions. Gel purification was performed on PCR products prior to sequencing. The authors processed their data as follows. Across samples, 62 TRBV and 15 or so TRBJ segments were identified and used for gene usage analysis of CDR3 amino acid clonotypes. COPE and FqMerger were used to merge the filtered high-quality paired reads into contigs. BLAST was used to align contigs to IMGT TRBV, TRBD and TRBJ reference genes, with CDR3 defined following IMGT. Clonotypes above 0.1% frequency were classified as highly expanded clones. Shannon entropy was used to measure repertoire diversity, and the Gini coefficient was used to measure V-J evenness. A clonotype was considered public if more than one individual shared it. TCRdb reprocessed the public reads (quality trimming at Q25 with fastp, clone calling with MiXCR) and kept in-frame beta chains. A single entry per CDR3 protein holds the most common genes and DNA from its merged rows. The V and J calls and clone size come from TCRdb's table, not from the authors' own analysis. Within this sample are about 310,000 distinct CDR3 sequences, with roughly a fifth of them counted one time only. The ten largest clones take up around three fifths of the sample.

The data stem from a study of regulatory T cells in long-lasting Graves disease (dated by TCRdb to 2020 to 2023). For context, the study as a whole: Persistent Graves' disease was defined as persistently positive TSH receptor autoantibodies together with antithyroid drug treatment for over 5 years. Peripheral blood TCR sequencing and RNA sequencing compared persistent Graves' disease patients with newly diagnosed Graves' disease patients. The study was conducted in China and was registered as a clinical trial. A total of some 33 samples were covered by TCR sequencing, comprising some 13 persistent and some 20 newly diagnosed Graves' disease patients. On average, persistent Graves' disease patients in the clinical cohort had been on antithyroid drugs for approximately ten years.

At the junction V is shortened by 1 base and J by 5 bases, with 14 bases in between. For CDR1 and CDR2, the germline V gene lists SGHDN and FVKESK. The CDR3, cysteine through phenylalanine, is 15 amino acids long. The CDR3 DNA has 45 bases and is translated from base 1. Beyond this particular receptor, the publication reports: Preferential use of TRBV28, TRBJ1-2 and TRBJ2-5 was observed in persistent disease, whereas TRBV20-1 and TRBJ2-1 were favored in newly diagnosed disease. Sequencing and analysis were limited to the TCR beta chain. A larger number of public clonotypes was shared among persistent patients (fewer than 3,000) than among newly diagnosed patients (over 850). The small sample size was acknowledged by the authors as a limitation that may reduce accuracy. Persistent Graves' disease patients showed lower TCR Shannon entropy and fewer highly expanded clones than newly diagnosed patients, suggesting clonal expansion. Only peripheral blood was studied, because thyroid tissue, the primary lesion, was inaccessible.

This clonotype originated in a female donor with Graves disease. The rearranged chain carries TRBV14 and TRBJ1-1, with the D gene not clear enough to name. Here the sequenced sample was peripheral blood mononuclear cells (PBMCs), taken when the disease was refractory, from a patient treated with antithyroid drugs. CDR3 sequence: CASSQGFWGGTEAFF. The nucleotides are TGTGCCAGCAGCCAAGGGTTCTGGGGAGGGACTGAAGCTTTCTTT.